This T cell receptor beta chain originates from a study of vaccination and CD4 T cells after COVID-19. The germline V gene has CDR1 DFQATT and CDR2 SNEGSKA (reference sequence). J gave up 5 bases and V 1 base, and 9 bases lay outside the gene matches. There are 15 residues in the CDR3. Treatment described: approximately nine-day PBMC culture with coronavirus spike peptide pools or control peptides (ViraFEST assay). Harvesting of the unexposed donor's CD4+ T cells predated the COVID-19 pandemic (2011-2018). Cells were cultured for approximately 10 days, and then CD4+ T cells were isolated by negative selection. This clonotype appeared a few times. Its antigen remains unidentified. CD4+ T cells that had been cultured provided DNA sequenced with the Oncomine TCR Beta short-read assay. Genomic DNA was drawn out of CD4+ T cells grown in culture. In TCRdb, the PCR reads were re-called with MiXCR into one record per CDR3 protein. The sample shows roughly 7,500 distinct CDR3 sequences, approximately 41% of them seen only once.

This receptor was obtained from a human donor in good health. Sequencing was performed on CD4+ T cells from blood, cultured in vitro. The chain uses TRBV20-1 and TRBJ2-3; the match to TRBD2 covers 7 bases. CDR3 DNA sequence: TGCAGTGCTAGAGGTGGGAGGGGAGCTAGAGATACGCAGTATTTT. Translation: CSARGGRGARDTQYF.